The clone carrying this T cell receptor beta chain appeared many times. The entry originates in a study of T-cell reconstitution after alpha-beta-depleted transplantation in children. CDR3 length: 17 residues. The germline gives CDR1 SGDLS, CDR2 YYNGEE. The V end was cut by 0 bases, the J end by 4 bases, with 17 bases between. Unique molecular identifiers tagged the TCRbeta library. TCRdb re-called the PCR reads through MiXCR, storing one row per CDR3 protein. The data show around 580,000 distinct CDR3 sequences, with 23% seen just once and roughly 13% held by the top ten. The TCR sequence derives from a boy younger than two who had a stem cell transplant for acute myeloid leukemia, so the T cells may come from the graft donor. This rearrangement joins TRBV9 to TRBJ2-1, with D unresolved. The source was PBMCs, mostly from graft donor cells, collected 360 days after TCRalphabeta/CD19-depleted stem cell transplant. CDR3 amino acids: CASSVGSSTGPYNEQFF. The CDR3 nucleotides read TGTGCCAGCAGCGTAGGAAGTAGTACTGGTCCATACAATGAGCAGTTCTTC. Variable domain in full (rest from reference TRBV9 and TRBJ2-1): DSGVTQTPKHLITATGQRVTLRCSPRSGDLSVYWYQQSLDQGLQFLIQYYNGEERAKGNILERFSAQQFPDLHSELNLSSLELGDSALYFCASSVGSSTGPYNEQFFGPGTRLTVL.